The rows below give T cell receptor beta chains drawn from one sample of a study of regulatory T cells in long-lasting Graves disease. TCRdb passed the multiplex PCR reads through MiXCR, listing each CDR3 protein once. The profile shows 400,000 to 500,000 distinct CDR3 sequences, over 14% of them singletons. The data were also submitted as part of a second study, on T cells in Graves' hyperthyroidism and ophthalmopathy.

This specimen was peripheral blood mononuclear cells (PBMCs), taken at new diagnosis, from a patient treated with antithyroid drugs. These receptors were collected from a woman aged 40 to 50 with Graves disease. The CDR3 runs from the conserved cysteine through the conserved F or W. Fields, in order: D gene, V gene, clone size, J gene, CDR3 DNA, CDR3 protein. The D gene is left open where the match is weak. Clone sizes are given selectively: once, few, many, or a class where the clone is expanded.

.	TRBV6-1	many	TRBJ1-6	TGTGCCAGCAGTGAAACCTCACCCCTCCACTTT	CASSETSPLHF
TRBD1	TRBV5-5	.	TRBJ1-5	TGTGCCAGCAGCTTCGGGGACAGGGGAACTCAGCATTTT	CASSFGDRGTQHF
TRBD2	TRBV12-3/TRBV12-4	.	TRBJ2-1	TGTGCCAGCATCATTACTAGCGGAAGAGGGAATGAGCAGTTCTTC	CASIITSGRGNEQFF
.	TRBV2	many	TRBJ2-5	TGTGCCAGCAGTGAAGGCAGGGCTAGTGAGACCCAGTACTTC	CASSEGRASETQYF
TRBD1	TRBV6-1	many	TRBJ1-1	TGTGCCAGCAGCCGTCCGGGACAGGGCAACACTGAAGCTTTCTTT	CASSRPGQGNTEAFF
TRBD1	TRBV7-9	many	TRBJ2-2	TGTGCCAGCAGCACGAGACAGGGGGGCCGATCAACTGGGGAGCTGTTTTTT	CASSTRQGGRSTGELFF
.	TRBV18	many	TRBJ1-1	TGTGCCAGCTCACCACGTCTCCCGAGCGGGAACACTGAAGCTTTCTTT	CASSPRLPSGNTEAFF
.	TRBV28	.	TRBJ2-7	TGTGCCAGCACCGGGTGGACGGCCTCCTACGAGCAGTACTTC	CASTGWTASYEQYF
TRBD1	TRBV15	few	TRBJ2-1	TGTGCCACCAACAGAGATCGCAGCACGGGACAGGGGGCTATTGAGCAGTTCTTC	CATNRDRSTGQGAIEQFF
.	TRBV12-3/TRBV12-4	many	TRBJ1-2	TGTGCCAGCAGATGGGACATTGGTAACTATGGCTACACCTTC	CASRWDIGNYGYTF
.	TRBV19	few	TRBJ2-7	TGTGCCAGTAGTATCGGGATAGAGCAGTACTTC	CASSIGIEQYF
TRBD2	TRBV2	many	TRBJ2-7	TGTGCCAGCAGTGTGGACCCTCGCGGGAGCTCCTACGAGCAGTACTTC	CASSVDPRGSSYEQYF
TRBD2	TRBV7-9	many	TRBJ2-7	TGTGCCAGCAGCTTAACCTTTAGCGGGAACGACGAGCAGTACTTC	CASSLTFSGNDEQYF
TRBD1	TRBV2	many	TRBJ1-5	TGTGCCAGCAGTGAAGCGCTACAGGGGAGCCAGCCCCAGCATTTT	CASSEALQGSQPQHF
.	TRBV6-1	many	TRBJ2-7	TGTGCCAGCACCACAGACTACTACGAGCAGTACTTC	CASTTDYYEQYF
.	TRBV28	once	TRBJ2-7	TGTGCCAGCAGCTCAGTGCTTCCCTACGAGCAGTACTTC	CASSSVLPYEQYF
TRBD2	TRBV27	many	TRBJ2-1	TGTGCCAGCACCATTAGCGGGATAGGATACAATGAGCAGTTCTTC	CASTISGIGYNEQFF
TRBD2	TRBV11-2	many	TRBJ2-1	TGTGCCAGCAGCCCCTCGACTAGCGGCCTCAACAGGGAGCAGTTCTTC	CASSPSTSGLNREQFF
TRBD1	TRBV7-2	many	TRBJ1-3	TGTGCCAGCAGCATGGACAGGGGGTCGGGAAACACCATATATTTT	CASSMDRGSGNTIYF
.	TRBV2	many	TRBJ1-2	TGTGCCAGCAGTGAGGGCAGAGTTACCTATGGCTACACCTTC	CASSEGRVTYGYTF
.	TRBV28	many	TRBJ2-5	TGTGCCAGCAGTTTATCTTCGTTCGGGGAGACCCAGTACTTC	CASSLSSFGETQYF
.	TRBV30	.	TRBJ1-2	TGTGCCCAGTCGGGGTACTATGGCTACACCTTC	CAQSGYYGYTF
.	TRBV4-1	many	TRBJ1-1	TGCGCCAGCAGCCAAGGGCAGGCTACGAACACTGAAGCTTTCTTT	CASSQGQATNTEAFF
.	TRBV12-3/TRBV12-4	many	TRBJ2-3	TGTGCCAGCCGGGGGCCCAACACAGATACGCAGTATTTT	CASRGPNTDTQYF
.	TRBV19	many	TRBJ1-2	TGTGCCAGTAGCCCAACGAACAGGGTTTTCACCTTC	CASSPTNRVFTF
.	TRBV20-1	many	TRBJ1-5	TGCAGTGCTAGTCCTAGGGGACTTCCTGGCAATCAGCCCCAGCATTTT	CSASPRGLPGNQPQHF
.	TRBV29-1	many	TRBJ2-7	TGCAGCGTATTGGACAACTCCTACGAGCAGTACTTC	CSVLDNSYEQYF